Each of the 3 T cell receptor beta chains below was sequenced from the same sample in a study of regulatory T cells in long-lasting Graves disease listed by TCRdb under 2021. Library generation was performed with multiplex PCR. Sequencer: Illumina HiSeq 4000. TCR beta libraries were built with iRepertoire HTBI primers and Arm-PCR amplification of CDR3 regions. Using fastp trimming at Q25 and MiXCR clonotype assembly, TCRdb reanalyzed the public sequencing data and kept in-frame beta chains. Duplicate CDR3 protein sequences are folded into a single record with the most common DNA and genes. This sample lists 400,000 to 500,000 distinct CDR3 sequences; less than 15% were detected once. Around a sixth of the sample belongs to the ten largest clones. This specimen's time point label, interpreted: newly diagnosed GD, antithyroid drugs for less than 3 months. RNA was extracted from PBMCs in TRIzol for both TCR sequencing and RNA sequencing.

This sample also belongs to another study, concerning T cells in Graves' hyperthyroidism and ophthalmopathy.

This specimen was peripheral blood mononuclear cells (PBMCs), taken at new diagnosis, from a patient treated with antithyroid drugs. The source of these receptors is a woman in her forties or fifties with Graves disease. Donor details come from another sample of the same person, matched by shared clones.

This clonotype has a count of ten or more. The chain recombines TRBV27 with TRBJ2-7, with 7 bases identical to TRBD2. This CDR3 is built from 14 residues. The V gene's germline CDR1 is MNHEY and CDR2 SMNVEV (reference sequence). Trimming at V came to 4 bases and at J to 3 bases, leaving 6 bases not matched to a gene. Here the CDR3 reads CASSSSGSFYEQYF. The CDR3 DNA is TGTGCCAGCAGTTCTAGCGGCTCGTTCTACGAGCAGTACTTC.

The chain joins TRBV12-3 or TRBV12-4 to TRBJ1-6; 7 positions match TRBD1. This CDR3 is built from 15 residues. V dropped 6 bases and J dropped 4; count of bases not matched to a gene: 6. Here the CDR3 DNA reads TGTGCCAGCAGGGAGGGGGACAGTTATAATTCACCCCTCCACTTT. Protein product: CASREGDSYNSPLHF.

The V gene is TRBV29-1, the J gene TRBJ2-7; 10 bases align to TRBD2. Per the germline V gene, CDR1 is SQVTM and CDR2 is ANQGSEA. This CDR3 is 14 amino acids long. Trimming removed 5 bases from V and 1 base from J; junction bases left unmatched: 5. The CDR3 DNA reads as TGCAGCGTTCAAAGCGGGAGGGGGTCCTACGAGCAGTACTTC. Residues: CSVQSGRGSYEQYF.